This T cell receptor beta chain derives from a study of cytomegalovirus exposure and HLA in healthy donors. Both 60 Vbeta primers and 13 Jbeta primers went into the PCR. Sequencing used immunoSEQ multiplex PCR; TCRdb keeps in-frame clones, though not all of them. The sample has about 120,000 clones; 65% to 75% are singletons. J gave up 5 bases and V 5 bases, and 11 bases lay outside the gene matches. This CDR3 has 16 amino acids. Germline V gene sequence: CDR1 MDHEN, CDR2 SYDVKM. This receptor was obtained from a man aged 25-40 years in good health and CMV-seropositive. Sequencing used PBMCs. The rearrangement links TRBV28 to TRBJ2-1, with 8 bases matching TRBD1. In DNA form, the CDR3 reads TGTGCCAGCAGTCAGGACAGGGAACGGTACGACAATGAGCAGTTCTTC. Translated: CASSQDRERYDNEQFF.